What follows are 26 T cell receptor beta chains derived from one specimen sequenced in a study of tumor and adjacent non-tumor tissue in lung cancer. TCRbeta libraries were built with three rounds of nested PCR, modified from ARM-PCR. TCRdb reprocessed the multiplex PCR reads via MiXCR and lists one record per CDR3 protein. The table shows more than 120,000 distinct CDR3 sequences, with 66% occurring only once. RNA was extracted from bulk tissue without any cell sorting. The sequenced sample consisted of lung tumor tissue. Receptors were obtained from a man aged 60 to 75 with small cell lung cancer.

Concerning this clonotype itself: Mismatch with germline at one junction end may stem from a read error. V gene TRBV6-5 combines with J gene TRBJ2-1; TRBD2 matches 8 bases. The CDR3 sequence is 18 residues long. Germline values: CDR1 MNHEY, CDR2 SVGAGI. For the CDR3, the DNA is TGTACCAGCAGTTACGGCGGGAGGCAGGACCCGCTTCTTCGTGAGCAGTTCTTC. This gives the protein CTSSYGGRQDPLLREQFF.

The chain links TRBV6-5 to TRBJ2-7, with D tentatively TRBD1 (5 bases). Germline V lookup: CDR1 MNHEY, CDR2 SVGAGI. The CDR3 length is 14 residues. The V gene lost 6 bases and the J gene lost 5 bases, with 17 bases spanning the gap. The CDR3 loop is CASRSTGGRNEQYV. The CDR3 nucleotides are TGTGCCAGCAGATCCACAGGCGGAAGGAACGAGCAGTACGTC.

Details on this clonotype: One base away lies a much larger clone, so this may be a sequencing read error. J is TRBJ2-7 and V is TRBV6-5; a weak D match, TRBD1 (5 bases). Germline-derived CDR1 and CDR2 are MNHEY and SVGAGI. The CDR3 has 12 amino acids. The CDR3 reads CASRDNSYDQYV. CDR3 nucleotide sequence: TGTGCCAGCAGGGACAACTCCTACGATCAGTACGTC.

This clonotype was counted ten times or more. The V call is TRBV29-1, the J call TRBJ1-4; 8 bases align to TRBD1. Per germline, CDR1 SQVTM and CDR2 ANQGSEA. The CDR3 totals 13 residues. V dropped 7 bases and J dropped 8; count of bases not matched to a gene: 9. The CDR3 protein is CSAGPGTGEKLFF. CDR3 nucleotides: TGCAGCGCCGGCCCTGGGACAGGCGAAAAACTGTTTTTT. Variable domain in full (rest from reference TRBV29-1 and TRBJ1-4): SAVISQKPSRDICQRGTSLTIQCQVDSQVTMMFWYRQQPGQSLTLIATANQGSEATYESGFVIDKFPISRPNLTFSTLTVSNMSPEDSSIYLCSAGPGTGEKLFFGSGTQLSVL.

This chain uses TRBV12-3 or TRBV12-4 with TRBJ1-6; weak D call: TRBD1 (6 bases). Trimming stripped 3 bases from V and 1 base from J, with 13 bases between. This CDR3 is built from 17 residues. For the CDR3, the DNA is TGTGCCAGCAGTTTTTTTACAGGGAAGTCCTATAATTCACCCCTCCACTTT. Its translation is CASSFFTGKSYNSPLHF.

In the case of this clonotype: Its ends do not fully match the called genes, so a read error is possible. The V call is TRBV20-1, the J call TRBJ2-1; 10 bases agree with TRBD2. In germline, CDR1 is DFQATT, CDR2 SNEGSKA (reference sequence). CDR3 length: 13 amino acids. CDR3 in amino acids: CSARGTSEIEEFF. The CDR3 nucleotides read TGCAGTGCTAGGGGGACTAGCGAGATTGAGGAGTTCTTC.

This clonotype appeared many times. The rearrangement uses TRBV12-3 or TRBV12-4 and TRBJ2-2, with D possibly being TRBD1 (5 bases). The CDR3 has 16 amino acids. V lost 3 bases to trimming and J lost 2 bases, with 13 bases between them. This chain's CDR3 is CASSFLTVRNTGELFF. In nucleotides, the CDR3 is TGTGCCAGCAGTTTTTTGACAGTGAGAAACACCGGGGAGCTGTTTTTT.

The gene calls are TRBV7-9 and TRBJ2-2; D gene uncertain. The CDR3 spans 13 residues. V lost 3 bases and J 6 bases, leaving 8 bases between the germline ends. CDR1 is SEHNR and CDR2 is FQNEAQ in the germline V gene (reference sequence). CDR3 bases: TGTGCCAGCAGCTTTGGATCGGCCGGGGAGCTGTTTTTT. It codes for CASSFGSAGELFF.

This clonotype was observed once. The CDR3 spells CASSVDRGRVDKQFF. CDR3 sequence (DNA): TGTGCCAGCAGCGTAGACAGGGGGCGCGTCGATAAGCAGTTCTTC. The chain links TRBV7-2 to TRBJ2-1, with 10 bases that match TRBD1. The germline gives CDR1 SGHTA, CDR2 FQGNSA. The CDR3 is 15 amino acids. J lost 11 bases, V lost 5 bases, and 12 bases had no gene match.

In the case of this clonotype: One end of the junction varies from germline; a read error may be responsible. J is TRBJ2-5 and V is TRBV6-5; 9 bases fit TRBD1. This CDR3 contains 17 residues. CDR1 is MNHEY, CDR2 SVGAGI, per germline. The CDR3 loop is CASRPGQGHTLRGTQNF. In DNA, the CDR3 is TGTGCCAGCAGACCGGGACAGGGACATACACTGAGGGGGACCCAGAACTTC.

With regard to this clonotype: The germline gene is not matched at one end of the junction; a read error may be the cause. J is TRBJ2-7 and V is TRBV6-5; 12 bases match TRBD1. The CDR3 covers 15 residues. Germline V gene sequence: CDR1 MNHEY, CDR2 SVGAGI. CDR3 in amino acids: CASSVPGQGAHEQYF. CDR3 DNA sequence: TGTGCCAGCAGTGTACCGGGACAGGGGGCCCACGAGCAGTATTTC.

With regard to this clonotype: The missing conserved phenylalanine or tryptophan at the end of this CDR3 makes a read error likely. It is unclear where the CDR3 begins or ends on the DNA, so no DNA is shown, and the CDR3 is as TCRdb lists it. The chain has TRBV12-3 or TRBV12-4 and TRBJ2-1; TRBD2, as called in the table, went unchecked against the DNA. The CDR3 sequence runs 15 residues, both termini included. CDR3 protein: CAGSISWDYNNERFV.

This clonotype has only a few counts. This rearrangement joins TRBV6-2 or TRBV6-3 to TRBJ2-7, with D tentatively TRBD1 (5 bases). With 6 bases removed from V and 2 bases from J, the gap between germline ends came to 11 bases. Germline loops: CDR1 MNHEY, CDR2 SVGEGT. The CDR3 extends over 13 amino acids. The CDR3 loop reads CASRRQQAYEQYV. The CDR3, as DNA: TGTGCCAGCAGGAGACAACAGGCCTACGAGCAGTACGTC.

Turning to this clonotype: Mismatch with germline at one junction end may stem from a read error. The rearrangement uses TRBV11-3 and TRBJ2-7; 9 nucleotides line up with TRBD1. Germline V CDR1 and CDR2: SGHNT, YENEEA. CDR3 size: 14 residues. The CDR3 bases are TGTGCCAGCAGCCGGAACAGGGGGCTCGACGAGAAGTACTTC. Translation: CASSRNRGLDEKYF.

The rearrangement joins TRBV20-1 to TRBJ2-3; 11 positions agree with TRBD2. Looked up from germline, CDR1 is DFQATT and CDR2 is SNEGSKA (reference sequence). Losses at the gene ends were 5 bases for V and 3 bases for J; bases not matched to a gene: 7. CDR3 length: 15 amino acids. CDR3 protein: CSAAGTSGQTDTQYF. CDR3 coding DNA: TGCAGTGCTGCCGGGACTAGCGGACAAACAGATACGCAGTATTTT.

In the case of this clonotype: Its ends do not fully match the called genes, so a read error is possible. The chain recombines TRBV11-2 with TRBJ2-1; 9 bases map to TRBD2. The V gene's germline CDR1 is SGHAT and CDR2 FQNNGV. This CDR3 is 15 amino acids long. CDR3 coding DNA: TGTACCAGCAGCTTGGCTAGCGGGACATACAATGAGCAGTTCTTC. Translating it yields CTSSLASGTYNEQFF.

Concerning this clonotype itself: A junction end diverges from the germline sequence, so it may reflect a read error. The rearrangement links TRBV10-3 to TRBJ1-2, with 7 bases lining up with TRBD1. CDR1 is ENHRY, CDR2 SYGVKD, per germline. There are 15 residues in the CDR3. The CDR3 here is CTISEVQGMVRGYTF. CDR3 nucleotides: TGTACCATCAGCGAAGTACAGGGGATGGTTCGCGGCTACACCTTC.

Concerning this clonotype itself: The junction departs from the called germline gene at one end, perhaps through a read error. The CDR3: CTSSEQPTGHRYTF. As DNA, the CDR3 is TGTACCAGCAGTGAGCAACCGACAGGGCATCGCTACACCTTC. V usage is TRBV6-1 and J usage is TRBJ1-2; 7 bases line up with TRBD1. CDR1 MNHNS and CDR2 SASEGT come from the germline V gene. This CDR3 spans 14 amino acids.

Points on this clonotype: The junction departs from the called germline gene at one end, perhaps through a read error. The V call is TRBV7-9, the J call TRBJ2-1; 10 nucleotides match TRBD1. The CDR3 covers 16 residues. Germline V gene data show CDR1 as SEHNR and CDR2 as FQNEAQ (reference sequence). CDR3 region: CVSSRRTGGFFNEQFF. The CDR3 nucleotides are TGTGTCAGCAGCCGCCGGACAGGGGGTTTCTTCAATGAGCAGTTCTTC.

This clonotype came up a few times. The junction differs from germline at one of its ends, possibly a read error. The rearrangement uses TRBV20-1 and TRBJ2-6; no definite D call. This CDR3 comprises 16 residues. Germline V gene sequence: CDR1 DFQATT, CDR2 SNEGSKA (reference sequence). The CDR3 coding sequence is TGCAGTGCTAGAGATCCGACGCCGTCTGCGGCCAACGTCCTGACTTTC. It translates to CSARDPTPSAANVLTF.

In regard to this clonotype: The junction differs from germline at one of its ends, possibly a read error. The chain recombines TRBV12-5 with TRBJ2-2, with D maybe TRBD2 (5 bases). Germline V gene data show CDR1 as LGHNT and CDR2 as FRNRAP. The CDR3 has 14 residues. The CDR3 region is CTSGLGHKTGELFF. CDR3 nucleotides: TGTACTAGTGGTTTGGGTCATAAAACCGGGGAGCTGTTTTTT.

The chain links TRBV20-1 to TRBJ2-5; a possible D gene is TRBD1 (5 bases). The CDR3 is made up of 13 amino acids. The V gene's germline CDR1 is DFQATT and CDR2 SNEGSKA (reference sequence). The CDR3 DNA reads as TGCAATGCAAGACTGACAGTTCAAGAGGTCCAGTACTTC. Translated, it gives CNARLTVQEVQYF.

This clonotype was seen just once. One end of the junction does not line up with germline, which may come from a read error. The chain joins TRBV12-3 or TRBV12-4 to TRBJ2-7; TRBD1 matches at 7 bases. The CDR3 is made up of 14 amino acids. The chain's CDR3 is CASSSGTEIYEQYF. The CDR3 DNA follows: TGTGCCAGTAGTTCCGGGACAGAGATCTACGAGCAGTACTTC.

This clonotype appeared many times. This chain connects TRBV11-1 to TRBJ2-4; possibly TRBD1 for D (6 bases). The CDR3 loop spans 14 amino acids. Trimming stripped 5 bases from V and 2 bases from J, with 10 bases between. Germline V gene data show CDR1 as SGHAT and CDR2 as FQDESV (reference sequence). The CDR3 here is CASSHGQPKNIQYF. Here the CDR3 DNA reads TGTGCCAGCAGCCACGGACAGCCCAAAAACATTCAGTACTTC. Together with reference TRBV11-1 and TRBJ2-4, the CDR3 gives the full variable domain: EAEVAQSPRYKITEKSQAVAFWCDPISGHATLYWYRQILGQGPELLVQFQDESVVDDSQLPKDRFSAERLKGVDSTLKIQPAELGDSAMYLCASSHGQPKNIQYFGAGTRLSVL.

As regards this clonotype: A much larger clone lies a single base off, so this may be a read error. The chain carries TRBV10-3 and TRBJ2-3; D assignment may be TRBD1 or TRBD2 (5 bases each). CDR1 is ENHRY and CDR2 is SYGVKD in the germline V gene. The CDR3 runs to 15 residues. Trimming took 10 bases from V and 4 from J, leaving 21 bases between them. DNA for the CDR3: TGTGCCAGTCGACTCTCCCCCGTGGGGGCAGATACGCAGTATTTT. Amino acids: CASRLSPVGADTQYF.

This clonotype has a handful of counts. The chain recombines TRBV18 with TRBJ2-1; the match to TRBD1 covers 8 bases. V was clipped by 4 bases and J by 10 bases; unmatched bases: 3. Germline-derived CDR1 and CDR2 are KGHSH and LQKENI. The CDR3 is 12 amino acids. Here the CDR3 reads CASSQTGEEQFF. The CDR3 DNA sequence: TGTGCCAGCTCACAGACAGGGGAAGAGCAGTTCTTC. The variable domain in full, with the rest retrieved from reference TRBV18 and TRBJ2-1, is NAGVMQNPRHLVRRRGQEARLRCSPMKGHSHVYWYRQLPEEGLKFMVYLQKENIIDESGMPKERFSAEFPKEGPSILRIQQVVRGDSAAYFCASSQTGEEQFFGPGTRLTVL.